Listed below are T cell receptor beta chains from one sample, sequenced in a study of blood T cell repertoires in COVID-19. Assay used: immunoSEQ multiplex PCR; TCRdb lists only in-frame clones, some missing. The sample lists approximately 240,000 clones; around 90% were seen once. The sequenced material came from PBMCs or T cells enriched from blood (not recorded which). Every receptor here comes from a woman aged 25 to 39 with acute COVID-19. CDR3s include the opening cysteine and the closing phenylalanine or tryptophan. Each record gives: clone size, J gene, V gene, D gene, CDR3 protein, CDR3 DNA. The D gene is left open where the match is weak. Size is omitted from some rows. Given values are once, few, many or a class for expanded clones.

few,TRBJ2-4,TRBV7-9,TRBD2,CASSSPGGIAKNIQYF,TGTGCCAGCAGCTCCCCGGGGGGGATAGCCAAAAACATTCAGTACTTC
NA,TRBJ1-5,TRBV28,NA,CASIPSGTHNQPQHF,TGTGCCAGCATACCTTCCGGGACACACAATCAGCCCCAGCATTTT
NA,TRBJ2-2,TRBV7-2,TRBD1,CASSFRDRGTGELFF,TGTGCCAGCAGCTTCAGGGACAGAGGGACCGGGGAGCTGTTTTTT
NA,TRBJ2-1,TRBV6-4,NA,CASSERVNEQFF,TGTGCCAGCAGTGAGAGGGTGAACGAGCAGTTCTTC
once,TRBJ1-2,TRBV3-1/TRBV3-2,TRBD1,CASRGQGYGYTF,TGTGCCAGCAGGGGACAGGGCTATGGCTACACCTTC
NA,TRBJ1-5,TRBV6-6,NA,CASSAQGANQPQHF,TGTGCCAGCAGTGCCCAGGGTGCAAATCAGCCCCAGCATTTT
NA,TRBJ2-2,TRBV7-2,TRBD2,CASSLRASGAVTGELFF,TGTGCCAGCAGCTTACGGGCTAGCGGGGCCGTCACCGGGGAGCTGTTTTTT
NA,TRBJ2-1,TRBV28,NA,CASSFLQPPNEQFF,TGTGCCAGCAGTTTTTTACAGCCCCCCAATGAGCAGTTCTTC
once,TRBJ1-1,TRBV12-3/TRBV12-4,TRBD1,CASSKTGTAEAFF,TGTGCCAGCAGCAAGACAGGGACGGCTGAAGCTTTCTTT
NA,TRBJ2-7,TRBV7-9,NA,CASSPGTRYEQYF,TGTGCCAGCAGCCCCGGGACACGGTACGAGCAGTACTTC
NA,TRBJ1-2,TRBV9,NA,CASSSSRGYTF,TGTGCCAGCAGCTCCTCTCGGGGCTACACCTTC
NA,TRBJ2-6,TRBV19,NA,CASSYSDSGANVLTF,TGTGCCAGTAGTTACAGTGACTCTGGGGCCAACGTCCTGACTTTC
NA,TRBJ1-1,TRBV5-1,NA,CASSLGQGLANTEAFF,TGCGCCAGCAGCTTGGGGCAGGGTCTTGCGAACACTGAAGCTTTCTTT
NA,TRBJ2-1,TRBV7-6,TRBD2,CASSSIWGLAYNEQFF,TGTGCCAGCAGCTCGATATGGGGACTAGCGTACAATGAGCAGTTCTTC
NA,TRBJ2-7,TRBV28,TRBD1,CASSLNPRTGHSYEQYF,TGTGCCAGCAGTTTGAACCCAAGGACAGGCCACTCCTACGAGCAGTACTTC
NA,TRBJ2-3,TRBV11-2,NA,CASSSGTRVGTQYF,TGTGCCAGCAGCTCCGGGACACGGGTTGGTACGCAGTATTTT
NA,TRBJ1-1,TRBV29-1,NA,CSWGRVGKNTEAFF,TGCAGTTGGGGGAGGGTTGGGAAGAACACTGAAGCTTTCTTT
NA,TRBJ1-2,TRBV6-5,TRBD1,CASSSIYRGNYGYTF,TGTGCCAGCAGTTCGATATACAGGGGTAACTATGGCTACACCTTC
NA,TRBJ1-4,TRBV15,NA,CATSRQGTTEKLFF,TGTGCCACCAGCAGGCAGGGTACGACTGAAAAACTGTTTTTT
NA,TRBJ2-7,TRBV11-2,TRBD2,CASSLSSTSGTYYEQYF,TGTGCCAGCAGCTTATCGTCGACTAGCGGGACATACTACGAACAGTACTTC
NA,TRBJ2-5,TRBV5-1,TRBD2,CASSPGTSEETQYF,TGCGCCAGCAGCCCGGGGACTAGCGAGGAGACCCAGTACTTC
NA,TRBJ2-1,TRBV11-2,NA,CASSSLHRGEQFF,TGTGCCAGCAGCTCCCTACATAGGGGGGAGCAGTTCTTC
NA,TRBJ2-5,TRBV4-1,NA,CASSQDTRASSPETQYF,TGCGCCAGCAGCCAAGATACTAGAGCTAGCTCCCCAGAGACCCAGTACTTC
NA,TRBJ1-2,TRBV24-1,NA,CATSGRGSGGYTF,TGTGCCACCAGTGGCAGGGGATCGGGTGGCTACACCTTC
NA,TRBJ2-1,TRBV7-7,TRBD2,CASSLGMAGENRRFF,TGTGCTAGCAGCTTAGGTATGGCGGGGGAGAATCGTCGGTTCTTC
NA,TRBJ2-2,TRBV30,TRBD2,CAWSLEGLAGGHAGELFF,TGTGCCTGGAGTTTAGAAGGACTAGCGGGGGGGCACGCCGGGGAGCTGTTTTTT
NA,TRBJ1-2,TRBV24-1,TRBD1,CATSRGTGSDGYTF,TGTGCCACCAGCAGAGGGACAGGGTCAGATGGCTACACCTTC
NA,TRBJ2-7,TRBV28,NA,CANSLRGGGSYEQYF,TGTGCCAACAGTTTACGGGGAGGGGGCTCCTACGAGCAGTACTTC
few,TRBJ2-7,TRBV2,NA,CASSELMYEQYF,TGTGCCAGCAGTGAACTAATGTACGAGCAGTACTTC
NA,TRBJ2-7,TRBV19,NA,CASSLRGMGEQYF,TGTGCCAGTAGTCTCCGGGGGATGGGCGAGCAGTACTTC
NA,TRBJ2-1,TRBV28,TRBD2,CASSLALAGDNEQFF,TGTGCCAGCAGTTTAGCACTAGCGGGTGACAATGAGCAGTTCTTC
few,TRBJ1-1,TRBV29-1,TRBD1,CSVVVGTGPNTEAFF,TGCAGCGTTGTAGTGGGGACAGGGCCGAACACTGAAGCTTTCTTT
NA,TRBJ2-7,TRBV14,TRBD2,CASSQEGVGRAREQYF,TGTGCCAGCAGCCAAGAAGGGGTCGGGAGGGCCCGCGAGCAGTACTTC
NA,TRBJ2-7,TRBV7-8,TRBD1,CASSLRDSPYSYEQYF,TGTGCCAGCAGCTTGAGGGACAGCCCCTACTCCTACGAGCAGTACTTC
NA,TRBJ1-1,TRBV21-1,NA,CASSKATIWWTNRGQEAFF,TGTGCCAGCAGCAAAGCCACCATTTGGTGGACCAACAGGGGGCAAGAAGCTTTCTTT
once,TRBJ1-5,TRBV5-8,TRBD1,CASSPDRGHQPQHF,TGTGCCAGCAGCCCTGACAGGGGGCATCAGCCCCAGCATTTT
once,TRBJ1-5,TRBV4-1,NA,CASSQTEGLPQHF,TGCGCCAGCAGCCAAACAGAGGGATTGCCCCAGCATTTT
NA,TRBJ1-6,TRBV2,NA,CASSEASQGNSPLHF,TGTGCCAGCAGTGAGGCGAGCCAGGGTAATTCACCCCTCCACTTT
NA,TRBJ2-7,TRBV6-1,NA,CASSEWVGVYEQYF,TGTGCCAGCAGTGAATGGGTAGGGGTGTACGAGCAGTACTTC
few,TRBJ1-5,TRBV5-5,TRBD1,CASSLQGGDSNQPQHF,TGTGCCAGCAGCTTACAGGGGGGGGATAGCAATCAGCCCCAGCATTTT
NA,TRBJ1-2,TRBV4-2,TRBD1,CASSQARGTGVFGGYTF,TGTGCCAGCAGCCAAGCTCGGGGGACAGGGGTGTTTGGTGGCTACACCTTC
NA,TRBJ2-3,TRBV2,TRBD1,CASKTGGGTDTQYF,TGTGCCAGCAAGACAGGGGGGGGCACAGATACGCAGTATTTT
NA,TRBJ2-4,TRBV19,TRBD1,CASSIPQGALAKNIQYF,TGTGCCAGTAGTATACCTCAGGGGGCTTTGGCCAAAAACATTCAGTACTTC
few,TRBJ1-5,TRBV7-9,TRBD1,CASSSGTGRAQPQHF,TGTGCCAGCAGCTCAGGGACAGGGAGGGCTCAGCCCCAGCATTTT
NA,TRBJ2-2,TRBV6-5,TRBD1,CASSRTGPGELFF,TGTGCCAGCAGTAGGACAGGACCCGGGGAGCTGTTTTTT
once,TRBJ2-7,TRBV29-1,TRBD1,CSGKDREYEQYF,TGCAGCGGTAAGGACAGGGAGTACGAGCAGTACTTC
NA,TRBJ2-3,TRBV6-2/TRBV6-3,TRBD2,CASSFSARAGGHRTDTQYF,TGTGCCAGCAGTTTTTCGGCTAGAGCGGGAGGGCACCGCACAGATACGCAGTATTTT
NA,TRBJ1-1,TRBV19,NA,CASRADFSTEAFF,TGTGCCAGTAGGGCAGATTTCAGTACTGAAGCTTTCTTT
NA,TRBJ1-4,TRBV5-1,NA,CASSLEAGNEKLFF,TGCGCCAGCAGCTTGGAGGCGGGTAATGAAAAACTGTTTTTT
once,TRBJ2-3,TRBV12-5,NA,CASGLGGDNTDTQYF,TGTGCTAGTGGTTTGGGAGGGGACAACACAGATACGCAGTATTTT
once,TRBJ1-3,TRBV25-1,NA,CASTAGRFSGNTIYF,TGTGCCAGCACCGCGGGGCGGTTCTCTGGAAACACCATATATTTT
NA,TRBJ1-5,TRBV18,TRBD1,CASSPKGQPSNQPQHF,TGTGCCAGCTCACCGAAGGGACAGCCTAGCAATCAGCCCCAGCATTTT
NA,TRBJ1-2,TRBV27,NA,CASTTGQGNGYTF,TGTGCCAGCACCACGGGCCAGGGTAATGGCTACACCTTC
few,TRBJ1-2,TRBV11-2,NA,CASSLVVGVGYTF,TGTGCCAGCAGCTTAGTTGTAGGGGTTGGCTACACCTTC
NA,TRBJ2-1,TRBV5-4,NA,CASSLDFARAVEQFF,TGTGCCAGCAGCTTGGATTTTGCCAGGGCGGTTGAGCAGTTCTTC
once,TRBJ2-3,TRBV28,TRBD2,CASLRRGVGDTQYF,TGTGCCAGCCTACGGCGGGGGGTAGGAGATACGCAGTATTTT
NA,TRBJ2-1,TRBV2,TRBD1,CASTLGTGSSYNEQFF,TGTGCCAGCACTCTAGGGACAGGGAGCTCCTACAATGAGCAGTTCTTC
NA,TRBJ1-1,TRBV18,NA,CASSHGALQGTEAFF,TGTGCCAGCTCACATGGAGCCCTACAGGGAACTGAAGCTTTCTTT
few,TRBJ1-6,TRBV27,NA,CASSLETDNSPLHF,TGTGCCAGCAGTTTGGAGACAGATAATTCACCCCTCCACTTT
NA,TRBJ2-3,TRBV28,TRBD2,CASSQSGDQDTQYF,TGTGCCAGCAGCCAAAGCGGGGACCAAGATACGCAGTATTTT